This T cell receptor beta chain was sequenced for a study of technical replicates of blood from a handful of donors. Sequencing was performed with immunoSEQ multiplex PCR; in TCRdb, only in-frame clones are kept and a portion is missing. This table has approximately 92,000 clones, approximately 95% appearing once. The CDR3 is 16 residues long. CDR1 and CDR2 from the germline V gene are SGHNT and YENEEA. Unmatched junction bases numbered 1, after V lost 1 base and J lost 4 bases. The TCR sequence derives from a human donor in good health. The chain joins TRBV11-3 to TRBJ2-1; 13 bases map to TRBD2. Sequencing used T cells isolated from PBMCs. Here the CDR3 DNA reads TGTGCCAGCAGCTTAGTGGGACTAGCGGGGTACAATGAGCAGTTCTTC. Protein sequence: CASSLVGLAGYNEQFF.